A single T cell receptor beta chain is shown here with its context. The sample carries other DNA sequences with the same CDR3. The entry originates in a study of blood T cell repertoires in COVID-19. Libraries were prepared by immunoSEQ multiplex PCR; TCRdb keeps only in-frame clonotypes and omits some of them. The sample lists approximately 180,000 clones, 80% to 90% seen once, with more than 2.5% in the top ten. Per germline, CDR1 LGHDT and CDR2 YNNKEL (reference sequence). V was cut by 4 bases and J by 0 bases, with 14 bases left in between. The CDR3 length is 16 residues. The chain has TRBV3-1 (or the pseudogene TRBV3-2) and TRBJ2-3; D remains ambiguous. The sequence derives from a man in his 60s with acute or convalescent COVID-19. The sample was peripheral blood. CDR3 nucleotide sequence: TGTGCCAGCAGCCCTTTCTCAGGATCTAGCACAGATACGCAGTATTTT. It encodes CASSPFSGSSTDTQYF.